The 9 T cell receptor beta chains given below trace back to one sample, sequenced in a study of post-analysis software for immune sequencing data. Study-wide findings and caveats: Five TRBV segments were significantly more frequent in patients than in controls. TRBV5-6, TRBV5-1 and TRBV20-1 were among these segments.

Unique-molecular-identifier-tagged TCR beta cDNA libraries were used. TCRdb reanalysed the PCR reads using MiXCR and keeps one entry per CDR3 protein. This table has around 770,000 distinct CDR3 sequences, just over 45% appearing once. For these TCRs, the target antigens are not known. The specimen sequenced was blood. These receptors were collected from a girl aged 10 to 17 with multiple sclerosis.

This chain joins TRBV7-8 and TRBJ2-3, with a tentative D call TRBD1 (5 bases). CDR3 size: 15 residues. Germline assignment: CDR1 SGHVS and CDR2 FQNEAQ. V was trimmed by 0 bases and J by 6 bases, leaving 13 bases between them. Here the CDR3 DNA reads TGTGCCAGCAGCTTAGCGATGGGGCCAGGGGATACGCAGTATTTT. Its translation: CASSLAMGPGDTQYF.

This clonotype turned up a few times. This chain connects TRBV20-1 to TRBJ1-6; 7 bases agree with TRBD1. With 2 bases clipped from V and 8 bases from J, the junction kept 12 bases outside the gene matches. The CDR3 loop spans 16 amino acids. Germline CDR1 and CDR2: DFQATT and SNEGSKA (reference sequence). DNA for the CDR3: TGCAGTGCTAGAAACGGACAGGAATTGACGTATTCACCCCTCCACTTT. This codes for CSARNGQELTYSPLHF.

The gene calls are TRBV5-1 and TRBJ2-4, with a tentative D call TRBD2 (6 bases). The V end was cut by 6 bases, the J end by 0 bases, with 13 bases between. The CDR3 has 15 amino acids. Germline V CDR1 and CDR2: SGHRS, YFSETQ. The CDR3 loop is CASTPLGGAKNIQYF. The CDR3 DNA is TGCGCCAGCACCCCACTCGGGGGAGCCAAAAACATTCAGTACTTC.

J is TRBJ2-1 and V is TRBV12-3 or TRBV12-4, with 10 bases aligning to TRBD2. The CDR3 loop spans 15 amino acids. The J segment lost 6 bases and the V segment lost 3 bases, leaving 5 bases of the junction unmatched. The CDR3 is CASSFWASGSNEQFF. Written as DNA, the CDR3 is TGTGCCAGCAGTTTTTGGGCTAGCGGGAGCAATGAGCAGTTCTTC.

This chain links TRBV20-1 with TRBJ2-1, with a possible D match to TRBD2 (6 bases). The CDR3 is 14 residues long. The V end was cut by 7 bases, the J end by 7 bases, with 20 bases between. Germline CDR1 reads DFQATT; CDR2 reads SNEGSKA (reference sequence). CDR3 sequence reads: CSGTSLLAWNEQFF. DNA of the CDR3: TGCAGTGGAACTAGCCTCCTCGCGTGGAATGAGCAGTTCTTC.

This clonotype was observed once. The genes are TRBV20-1 and TRBJ2-7, with 7 bases aligning to TRBD2. Germline V lookup: CDR1 DFQATT, CDR2 SNEGSKA (reference sequence). Trimming at V came to 2 bases and at J to 4 bases, leaving 11 bases not matched to a gene. The CDR3 totals 15 residues. The CDR3 loop is CSARPVGPGGYEQYF. The CDR3 DNA reads as TGCAGTGCTAGACCTGTGGGACCGGGGGGATACGAGCAGTACTTC.

The genes are TRBV16 and TRBJ1-1, with a tentative D call TRBD1 (5 bases). CDR3 length equals 13 residues. V was trimmed by 7 bases and J by 1 base, leaving 10 bases between them. CDR1 KGHSY and CDR2 FQNENV come from the germline V gene. The CDR3 DNA reads TGTGCCAGCACTGATGGGGCGAACACTGAAGCTTTCTTT. Translated, it gives CASTDGANTEAFF. Combining the CDR3 with reference TRBV16 and TRBJ1-1 gives the whole variable domain GEEVAQTPKHLVRGEGQKAKLYCAPIKGHSYVFWYQQVLKNEFKFLISFQNENVFDETGMPKERFSAKCLPNSPCSLEIQATKLEDSAVYFCASTDGANTEAFFGQGTRLTVV.

The V call is TRBV28, the J call TRBJ2-3, with TRBD2 identical over 13 bases. Germline-derived CDR1 and CDR2 are MDHEN and SYDVKM. The CDR3 is 16 residues long. The trim removed 5 bases at V and 4 bases at J, leaving 6 bases unmatched. For the CDR3, the DNA is TGTGCCAGCAGTCTGGGACTAGCGGGATACTCAGATACGCAGTATTTT. Its protein is CASSLGLAGYSDTQYF.

The chain joins TRBV10-3 to TRBJ2-3, with a possible D match to TRBD2 (5 bases). This CDR3 has 14 amino acids. Between the trimmed V and J ends, which lost 5 bases and 1 base, there was a span of 10 bases. In germline, CDR1 is ENHRY, CDR2 SYGVKD. CDR3 sequence: CAISLVRGTDTQYF. In DNA, the CDR3 is TGTGCCATCAGTCTAGTGCGGGGCACAGATACGCAGTATTTT.